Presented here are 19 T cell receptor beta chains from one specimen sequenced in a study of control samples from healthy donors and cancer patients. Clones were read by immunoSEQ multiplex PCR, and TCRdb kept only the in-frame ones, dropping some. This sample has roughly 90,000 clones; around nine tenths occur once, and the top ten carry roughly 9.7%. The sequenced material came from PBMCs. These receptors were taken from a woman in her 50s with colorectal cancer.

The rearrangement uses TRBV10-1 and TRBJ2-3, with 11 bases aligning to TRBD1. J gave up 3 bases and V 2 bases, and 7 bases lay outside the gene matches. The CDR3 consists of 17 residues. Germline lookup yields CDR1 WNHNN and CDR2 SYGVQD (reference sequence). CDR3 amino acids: CASSETRTGGRTDTQYF. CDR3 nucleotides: TGCGCCAGCAGTGAGACTCGGACAGGGGGCAGGACAGATACGCAGTATTTT.

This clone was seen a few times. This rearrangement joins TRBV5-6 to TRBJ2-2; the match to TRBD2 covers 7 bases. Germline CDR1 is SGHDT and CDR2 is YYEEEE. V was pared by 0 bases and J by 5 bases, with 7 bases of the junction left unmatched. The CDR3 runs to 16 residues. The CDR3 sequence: CASSLVGQGGTGELFF. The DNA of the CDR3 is TGTGCCAGCAGCTTGGTTGGGCAGGGAGGGACCGGGGAGCTGTTTTTT.

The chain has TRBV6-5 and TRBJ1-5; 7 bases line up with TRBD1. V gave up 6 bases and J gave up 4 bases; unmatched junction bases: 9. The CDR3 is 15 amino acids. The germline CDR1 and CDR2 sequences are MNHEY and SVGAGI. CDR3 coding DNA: TGTGCCAGCAGGAAACAACAGGGGCCGAATCAGCCCCAGCATTTT. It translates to CASRKQQGPNQPQHF.

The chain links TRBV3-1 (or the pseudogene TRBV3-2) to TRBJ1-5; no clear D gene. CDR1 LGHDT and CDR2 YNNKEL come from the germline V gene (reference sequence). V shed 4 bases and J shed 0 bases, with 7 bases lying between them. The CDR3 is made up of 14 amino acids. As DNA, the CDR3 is TGTGCCAGCAGCCGAACAAATAGCAATCAGCCCCAGCATTTT. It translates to CASSRTNSNQPQHF.

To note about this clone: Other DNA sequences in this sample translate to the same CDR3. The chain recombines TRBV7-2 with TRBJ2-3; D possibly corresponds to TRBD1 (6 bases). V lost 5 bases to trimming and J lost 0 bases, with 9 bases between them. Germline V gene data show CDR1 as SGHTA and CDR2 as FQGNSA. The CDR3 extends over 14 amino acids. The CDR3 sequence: CASSPQGSTDTQYF. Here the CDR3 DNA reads TGTGCCAGCAGCCCCCAGGGGAGCACAGATACGCAGTATTTT.

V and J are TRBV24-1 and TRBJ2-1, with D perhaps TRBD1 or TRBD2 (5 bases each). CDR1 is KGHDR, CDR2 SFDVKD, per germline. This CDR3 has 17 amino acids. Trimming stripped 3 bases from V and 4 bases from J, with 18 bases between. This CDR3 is CATSDTAGTPVYNEQFF. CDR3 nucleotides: TGTGCCACCAGTGATACCGCCGGGACGCCTGTTTACAATGAGCAGTTCTTC.

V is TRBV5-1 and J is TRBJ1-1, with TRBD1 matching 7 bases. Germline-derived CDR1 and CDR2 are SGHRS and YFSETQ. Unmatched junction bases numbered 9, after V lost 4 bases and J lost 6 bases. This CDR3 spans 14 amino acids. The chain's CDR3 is CASSKDREVAEAFF. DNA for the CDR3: TGCGCCAGCAGCAAAGACAGGGAGGTAGCTGAAGCTTTCTTT.

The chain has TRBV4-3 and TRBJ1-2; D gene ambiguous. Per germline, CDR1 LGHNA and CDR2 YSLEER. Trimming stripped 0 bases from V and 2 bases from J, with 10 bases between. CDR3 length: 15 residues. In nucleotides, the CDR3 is TGCGCCAGCAGCCAAGAAATCACAGCGAACTATGGCTACACCTTC. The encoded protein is CASSQEITANYGYTF.

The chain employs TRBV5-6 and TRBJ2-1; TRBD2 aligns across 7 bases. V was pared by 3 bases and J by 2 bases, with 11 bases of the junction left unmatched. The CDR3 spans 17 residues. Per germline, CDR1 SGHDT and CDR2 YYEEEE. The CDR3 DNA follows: TGTGCCAGCAGCTCATTGAGCAGGGAGGGGACCTACAATGAGCAGTTCTTC. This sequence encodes CASSSLSREGTYNEQFF.

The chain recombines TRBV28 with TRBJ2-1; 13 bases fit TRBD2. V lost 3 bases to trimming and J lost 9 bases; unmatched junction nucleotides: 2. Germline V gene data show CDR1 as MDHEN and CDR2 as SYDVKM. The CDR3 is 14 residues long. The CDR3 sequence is CASSLTSGGPEQFF. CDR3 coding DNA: TGTGCCAGCAGTTTGACTAGCGGGGGGCCTGAGCAGTTCTTC. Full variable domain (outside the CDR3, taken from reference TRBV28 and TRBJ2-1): DVKVTQSSRYLVKRTGEKVFLECVQDMDHENMFWYRQDPGLGLRLIYFSYDVKMKEKGDIPEGYSVSREKKERFSLILESASTNQTSMYLCASSLTSGGPEQFFGPGTRLTVL.

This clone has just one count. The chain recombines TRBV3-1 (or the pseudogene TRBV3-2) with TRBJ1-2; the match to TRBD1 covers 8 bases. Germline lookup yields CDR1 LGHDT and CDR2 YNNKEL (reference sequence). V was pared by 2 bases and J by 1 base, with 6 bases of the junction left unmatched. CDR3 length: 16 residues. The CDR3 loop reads CASSQPGTGLNYGYTF. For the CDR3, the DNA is TGTGCCAGCAGCCAACCTGGGACAGGCCTTAACTATGGCTACACCTTC.

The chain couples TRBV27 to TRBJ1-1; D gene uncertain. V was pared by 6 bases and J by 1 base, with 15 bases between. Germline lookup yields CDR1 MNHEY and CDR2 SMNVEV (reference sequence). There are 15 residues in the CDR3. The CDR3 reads CASRMVTWRNTEAFF. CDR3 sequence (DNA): TGTGCCAGCAGGATGGTAACCTGGAGGAACACTGAAGCTTTCTTT.

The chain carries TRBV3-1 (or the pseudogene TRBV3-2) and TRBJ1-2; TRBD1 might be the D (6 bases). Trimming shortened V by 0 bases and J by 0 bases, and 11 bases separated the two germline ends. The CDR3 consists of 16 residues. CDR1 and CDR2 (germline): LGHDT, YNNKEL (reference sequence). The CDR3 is CASSQEAGDPNYGYTF. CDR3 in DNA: TGTGCCAGCAGCCAAGAAGCAGGGGATCCTAACTATGGCTACACCTTC.

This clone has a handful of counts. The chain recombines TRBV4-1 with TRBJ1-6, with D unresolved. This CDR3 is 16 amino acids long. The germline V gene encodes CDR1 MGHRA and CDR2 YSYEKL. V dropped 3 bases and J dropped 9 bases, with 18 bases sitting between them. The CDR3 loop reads CASSQVARRLGSPLHF. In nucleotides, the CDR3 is TGCGCCAGCAGCCAGGTAGCGCGACGTTTAGGTTCACCCCTCCACTTT.

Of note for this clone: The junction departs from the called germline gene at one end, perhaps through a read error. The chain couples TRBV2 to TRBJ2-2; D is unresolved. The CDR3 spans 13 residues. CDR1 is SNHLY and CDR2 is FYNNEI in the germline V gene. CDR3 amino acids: CATSLGNTGELFF. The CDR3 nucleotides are TGTGCCACCAGTCTGGGGAACACCGGGGAGCTGTTTTTT.

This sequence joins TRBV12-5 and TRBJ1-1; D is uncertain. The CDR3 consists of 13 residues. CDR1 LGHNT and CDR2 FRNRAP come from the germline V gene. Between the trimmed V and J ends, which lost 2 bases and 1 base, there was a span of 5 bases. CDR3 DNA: TGTGCTAGTGGTTTGAGACAGAACACTGAAGCTTTCTTT. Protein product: CASGLRQNTEAFF.

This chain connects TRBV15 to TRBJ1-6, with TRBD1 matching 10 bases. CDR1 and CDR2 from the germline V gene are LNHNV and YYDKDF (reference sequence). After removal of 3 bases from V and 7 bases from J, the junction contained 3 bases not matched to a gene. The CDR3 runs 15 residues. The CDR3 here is CATSSRDRGNSPLHF. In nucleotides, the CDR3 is TGTGCCACCAGCAGCAGGGACAGGGGAAATTCACCCCTCCACTTT.

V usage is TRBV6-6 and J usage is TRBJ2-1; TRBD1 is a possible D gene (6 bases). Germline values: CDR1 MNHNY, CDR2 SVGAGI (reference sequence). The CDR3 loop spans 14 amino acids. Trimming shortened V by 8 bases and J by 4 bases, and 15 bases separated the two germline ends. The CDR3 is CASSTGQLYNEQFF. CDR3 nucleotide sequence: TGTGCCAGCTCAACTGGACAGTTATACAATGAGCAGTTCTTC.

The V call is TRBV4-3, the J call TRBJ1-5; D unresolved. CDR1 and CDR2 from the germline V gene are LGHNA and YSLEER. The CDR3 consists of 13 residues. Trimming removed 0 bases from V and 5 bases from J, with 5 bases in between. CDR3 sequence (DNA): TGCGCCAGCAGCCAAGACGGTGATCAGCCCCAGCATTTT. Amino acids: CASSQDGDQPQHF.